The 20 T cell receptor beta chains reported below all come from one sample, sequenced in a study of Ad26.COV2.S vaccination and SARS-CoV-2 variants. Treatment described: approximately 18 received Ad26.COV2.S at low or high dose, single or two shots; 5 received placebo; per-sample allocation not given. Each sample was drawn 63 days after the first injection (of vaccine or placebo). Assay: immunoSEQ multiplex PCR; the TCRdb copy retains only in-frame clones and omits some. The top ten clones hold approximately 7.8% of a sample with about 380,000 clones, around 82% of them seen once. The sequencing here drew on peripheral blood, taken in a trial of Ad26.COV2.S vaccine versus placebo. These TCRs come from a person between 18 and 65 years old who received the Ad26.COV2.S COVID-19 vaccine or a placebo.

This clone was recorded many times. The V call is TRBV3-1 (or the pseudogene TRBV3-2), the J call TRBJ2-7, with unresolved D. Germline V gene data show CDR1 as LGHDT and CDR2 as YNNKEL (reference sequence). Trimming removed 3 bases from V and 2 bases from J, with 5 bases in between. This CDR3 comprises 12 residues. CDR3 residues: CASSQATYEQYF. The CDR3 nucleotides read TGTGCCAGCAGCCAGGCTACCTACGAGCAGTACTTC.

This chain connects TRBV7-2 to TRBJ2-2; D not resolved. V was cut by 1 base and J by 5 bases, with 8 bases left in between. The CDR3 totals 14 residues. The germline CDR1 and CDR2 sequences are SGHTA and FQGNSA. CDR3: CASSLELNTGELFF. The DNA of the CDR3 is TGTGCCAGCAGCTTAGAACTTAATACCGGGGAGCTGTTTTTT.

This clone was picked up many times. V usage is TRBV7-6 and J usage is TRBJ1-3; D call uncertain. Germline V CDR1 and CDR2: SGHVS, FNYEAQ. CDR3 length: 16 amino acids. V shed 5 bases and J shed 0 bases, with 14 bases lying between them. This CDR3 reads CASSPDGPDSGNTIYF. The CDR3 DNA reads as TGTGCCAGCAGCCCCGACGGACCTGACTCTGGAAACACCATATATTTT.

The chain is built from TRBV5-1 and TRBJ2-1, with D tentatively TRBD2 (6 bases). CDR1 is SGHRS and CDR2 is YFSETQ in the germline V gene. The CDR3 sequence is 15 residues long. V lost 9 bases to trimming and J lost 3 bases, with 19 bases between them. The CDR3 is CATSRDEGGYNEQFF. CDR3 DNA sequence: TGCGCCACCTCACGGGACGAGGGAGGCTACAATGAGCAGTTCTTC.

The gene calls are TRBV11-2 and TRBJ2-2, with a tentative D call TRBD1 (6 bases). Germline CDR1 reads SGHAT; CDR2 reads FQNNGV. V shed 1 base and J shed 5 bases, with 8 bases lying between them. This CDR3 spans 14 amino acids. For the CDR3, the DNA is TGTGCCAGCAGCTTAGTAGGGGGTACCGGGGAGCTGTTTTTT. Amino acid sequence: CASSLVGGTGELFF.

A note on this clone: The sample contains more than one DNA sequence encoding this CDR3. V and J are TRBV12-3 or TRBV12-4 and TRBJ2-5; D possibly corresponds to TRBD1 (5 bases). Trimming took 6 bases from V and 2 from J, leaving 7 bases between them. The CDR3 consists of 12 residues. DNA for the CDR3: TGTGCCAGCAGGCGACAGCAAGAGACCCAGTACTTC. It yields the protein CASRRQQETQYF.

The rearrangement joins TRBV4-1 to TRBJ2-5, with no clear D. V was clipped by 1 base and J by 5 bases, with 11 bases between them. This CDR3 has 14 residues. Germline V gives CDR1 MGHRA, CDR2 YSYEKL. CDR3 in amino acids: CASSQGKVDETQYF. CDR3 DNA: TGCGCCAGCAGCCAAGGCAAGGTGGACGAGACCCAGTACTTC.

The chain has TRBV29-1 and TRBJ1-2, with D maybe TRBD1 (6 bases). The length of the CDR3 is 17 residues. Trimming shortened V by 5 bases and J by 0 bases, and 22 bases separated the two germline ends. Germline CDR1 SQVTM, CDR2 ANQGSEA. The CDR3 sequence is CSVTVINRAQANYGYTF. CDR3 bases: TGCAGCGTTACTGTTATTAACAGGGCCCAGGCTAACTATGGCTACACCTTC.

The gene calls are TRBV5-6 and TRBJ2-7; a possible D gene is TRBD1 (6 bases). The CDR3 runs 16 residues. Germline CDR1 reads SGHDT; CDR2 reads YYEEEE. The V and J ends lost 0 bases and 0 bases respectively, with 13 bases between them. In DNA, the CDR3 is TGTGCCAGCAGCTTGGGGAACAGGGCCATCTCCTACGAGCAGTACTTC. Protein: CASSLGNRAISYEQYF.

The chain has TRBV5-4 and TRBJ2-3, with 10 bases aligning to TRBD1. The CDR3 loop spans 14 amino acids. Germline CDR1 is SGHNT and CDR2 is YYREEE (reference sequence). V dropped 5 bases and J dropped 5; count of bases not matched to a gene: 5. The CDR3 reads CASRGTGAGDTQYF. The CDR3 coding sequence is TGTGCCAGCAGAGGGACAGGGGCAGGAGATACGCAGTATTTT.

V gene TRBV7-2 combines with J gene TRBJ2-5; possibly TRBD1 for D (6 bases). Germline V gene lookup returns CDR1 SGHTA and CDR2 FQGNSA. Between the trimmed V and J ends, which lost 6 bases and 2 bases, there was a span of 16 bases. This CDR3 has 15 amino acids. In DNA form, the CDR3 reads TGTGCCAGCAGTCGTGGACAGAGCTTACAAGAGACCCAGTACTTC. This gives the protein CASSRGQSLQETQYF.

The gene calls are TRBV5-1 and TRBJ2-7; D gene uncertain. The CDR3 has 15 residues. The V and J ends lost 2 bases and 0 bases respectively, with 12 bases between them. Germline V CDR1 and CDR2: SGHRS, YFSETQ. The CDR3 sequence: CASSLDGQSSYEQYF. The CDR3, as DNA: TGCGCCAGCAGCTTAGACGGCCAGAGCTCCTACGAGCAGTACTTC.

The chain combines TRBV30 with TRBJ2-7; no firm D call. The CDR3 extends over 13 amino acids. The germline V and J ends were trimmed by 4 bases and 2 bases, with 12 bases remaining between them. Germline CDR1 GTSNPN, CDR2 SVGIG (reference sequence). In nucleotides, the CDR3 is TGTGCCTGGAACTCTTTGGTCACCTACGAGCAGTACTTC. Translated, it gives CAWNSLVTYEQYF.

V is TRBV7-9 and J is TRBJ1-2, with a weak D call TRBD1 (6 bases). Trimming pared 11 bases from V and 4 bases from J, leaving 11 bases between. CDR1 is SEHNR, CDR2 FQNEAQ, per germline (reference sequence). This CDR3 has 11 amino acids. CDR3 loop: CAQRDTYGYTF. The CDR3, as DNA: TGTGCCCAGCGGGACACCTATGGCTACACCTTC.

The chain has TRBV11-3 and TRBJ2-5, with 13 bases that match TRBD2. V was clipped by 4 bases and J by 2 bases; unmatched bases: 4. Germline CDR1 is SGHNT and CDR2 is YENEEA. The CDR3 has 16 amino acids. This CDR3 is CASSSRLAGGQETQYF. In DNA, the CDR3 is TGTGCCAGCAGCTCTCGACTAGCGGGGGGACAAGAGACCCAGTACTTC.

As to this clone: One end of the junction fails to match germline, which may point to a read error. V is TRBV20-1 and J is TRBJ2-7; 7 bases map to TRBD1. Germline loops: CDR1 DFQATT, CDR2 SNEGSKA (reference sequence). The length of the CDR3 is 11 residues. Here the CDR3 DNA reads TGCAGTGCTGGAGACAGGGTCGAGCAGTACTTC. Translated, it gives CSAGDRVEQYF.

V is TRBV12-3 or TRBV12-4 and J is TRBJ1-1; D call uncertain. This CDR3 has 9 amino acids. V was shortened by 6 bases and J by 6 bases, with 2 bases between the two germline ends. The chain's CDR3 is CASRAEAFF. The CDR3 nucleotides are TGTGCCAGCAGGGCTGAAGCTTTCTTT.

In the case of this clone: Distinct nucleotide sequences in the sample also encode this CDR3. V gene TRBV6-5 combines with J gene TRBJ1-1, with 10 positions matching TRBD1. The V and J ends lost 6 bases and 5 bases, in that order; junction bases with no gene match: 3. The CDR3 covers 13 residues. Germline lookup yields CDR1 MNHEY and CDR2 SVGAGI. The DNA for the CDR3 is TGTGCCAGCAGAAGGACAGGGGGTACTGAAGCTTTCTTT. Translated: CASRRTGGTEAFF.

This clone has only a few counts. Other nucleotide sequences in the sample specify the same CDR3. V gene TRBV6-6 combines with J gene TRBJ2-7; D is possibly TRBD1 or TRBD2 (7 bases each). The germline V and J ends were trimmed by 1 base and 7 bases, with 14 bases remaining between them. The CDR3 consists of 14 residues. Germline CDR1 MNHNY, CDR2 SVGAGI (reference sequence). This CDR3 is CASSYFGRGGEQYF. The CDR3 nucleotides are TGTGCCAGCAGTTACTTTGGCAGGGGGGGGGAGCAGTACTTC.

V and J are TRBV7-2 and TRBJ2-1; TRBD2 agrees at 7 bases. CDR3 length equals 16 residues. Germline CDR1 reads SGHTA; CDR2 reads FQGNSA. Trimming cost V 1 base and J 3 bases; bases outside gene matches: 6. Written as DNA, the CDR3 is TGTGCCAGCAGCTTAGAGGGGCGGGGGTTCTACAATGAGCAGTTCTTC. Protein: CASSLEGRGFYNEQFF.